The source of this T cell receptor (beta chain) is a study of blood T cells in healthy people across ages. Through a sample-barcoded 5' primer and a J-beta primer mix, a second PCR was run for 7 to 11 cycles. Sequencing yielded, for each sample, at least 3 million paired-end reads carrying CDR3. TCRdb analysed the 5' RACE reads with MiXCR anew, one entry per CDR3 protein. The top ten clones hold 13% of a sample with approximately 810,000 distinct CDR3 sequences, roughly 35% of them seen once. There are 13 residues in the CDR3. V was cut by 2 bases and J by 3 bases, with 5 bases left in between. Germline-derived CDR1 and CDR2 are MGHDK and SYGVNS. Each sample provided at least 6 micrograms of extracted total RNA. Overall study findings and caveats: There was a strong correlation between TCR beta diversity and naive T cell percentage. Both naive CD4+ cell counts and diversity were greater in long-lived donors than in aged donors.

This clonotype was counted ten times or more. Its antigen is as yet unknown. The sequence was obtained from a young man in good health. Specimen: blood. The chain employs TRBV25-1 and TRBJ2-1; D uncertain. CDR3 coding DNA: TGTGCCAGCAGTGAAAGAGGCTACAATGAGCAGTTCTTC. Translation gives CASSERGYNEQFF.